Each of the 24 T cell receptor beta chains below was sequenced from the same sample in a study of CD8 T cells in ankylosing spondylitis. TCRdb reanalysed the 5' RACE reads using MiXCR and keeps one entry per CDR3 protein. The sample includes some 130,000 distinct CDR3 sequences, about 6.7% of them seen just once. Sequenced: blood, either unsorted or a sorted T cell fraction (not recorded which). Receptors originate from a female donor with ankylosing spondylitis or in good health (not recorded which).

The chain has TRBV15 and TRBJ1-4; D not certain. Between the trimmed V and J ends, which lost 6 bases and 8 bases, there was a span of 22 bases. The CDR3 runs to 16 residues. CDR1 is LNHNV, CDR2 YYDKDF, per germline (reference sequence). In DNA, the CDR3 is TGTGCCACCAGTGACACGGCTCGCGGCCGGGGAGAAAAACTGTTTTTT. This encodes CATSDTARGRGEKLFF.

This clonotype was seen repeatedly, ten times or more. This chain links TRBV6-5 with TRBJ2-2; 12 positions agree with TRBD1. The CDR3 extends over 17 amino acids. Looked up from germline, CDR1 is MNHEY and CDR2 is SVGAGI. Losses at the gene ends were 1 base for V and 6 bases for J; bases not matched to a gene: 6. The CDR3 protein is CASSYYRDRGRPGELFF. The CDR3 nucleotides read TGTGCCAGCAGTTACTACCGGGACAGGGGGCGCCCCGGGGAGCTGTTTTTT.

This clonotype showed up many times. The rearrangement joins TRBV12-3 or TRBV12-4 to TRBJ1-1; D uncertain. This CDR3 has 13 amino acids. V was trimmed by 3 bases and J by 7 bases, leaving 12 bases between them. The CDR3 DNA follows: TGTGCCAGCAGTTTGGTTGACAATGATGAAGCTTTCTTT. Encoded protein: CASSLVDNDEAFF.

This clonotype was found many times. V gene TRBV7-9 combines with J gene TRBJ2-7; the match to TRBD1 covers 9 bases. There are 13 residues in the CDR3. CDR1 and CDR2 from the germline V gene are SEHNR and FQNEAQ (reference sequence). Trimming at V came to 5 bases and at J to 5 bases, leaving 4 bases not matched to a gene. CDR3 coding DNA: TGTGCCAGCAGCCGCGGGACAGGGAACGAGCAGTACTTC. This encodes CASSRGTGNEQYF.

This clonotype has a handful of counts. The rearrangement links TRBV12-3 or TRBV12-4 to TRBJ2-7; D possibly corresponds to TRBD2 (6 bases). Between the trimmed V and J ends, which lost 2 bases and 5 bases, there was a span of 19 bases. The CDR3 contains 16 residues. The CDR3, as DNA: TGTGCCAGCAGTTTAATGAGAGGGGAGGTATCCCACGAGCAGTACTTC. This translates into CASSLMRGEVSHEQYF.

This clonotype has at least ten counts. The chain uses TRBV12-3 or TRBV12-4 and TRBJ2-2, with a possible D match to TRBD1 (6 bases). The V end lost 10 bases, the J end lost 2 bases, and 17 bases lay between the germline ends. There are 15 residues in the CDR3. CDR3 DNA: TGTGCCATGTACCGGGACACCATTAACACCGGGGAGCTGTTTTTT. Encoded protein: CAMYRDTINTGELFF.

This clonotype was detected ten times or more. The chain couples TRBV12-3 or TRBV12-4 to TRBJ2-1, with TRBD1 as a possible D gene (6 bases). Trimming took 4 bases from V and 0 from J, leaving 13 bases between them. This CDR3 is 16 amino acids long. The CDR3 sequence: CASSSGQTGSYNEQFF. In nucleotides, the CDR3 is TGTGCCAGCAGTTCCGGACAGACAGGCTCCTACAATGAGCAGTTCTTC.

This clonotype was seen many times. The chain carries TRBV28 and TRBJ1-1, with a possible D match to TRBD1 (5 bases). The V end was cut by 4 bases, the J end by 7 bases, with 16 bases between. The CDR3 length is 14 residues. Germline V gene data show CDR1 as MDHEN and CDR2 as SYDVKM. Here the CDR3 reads CASSSFRDPLEAFF. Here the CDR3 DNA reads TGTGCCAGCAGTTCTTTCCGGGACCCACTTGAAGCTTTCTTT.

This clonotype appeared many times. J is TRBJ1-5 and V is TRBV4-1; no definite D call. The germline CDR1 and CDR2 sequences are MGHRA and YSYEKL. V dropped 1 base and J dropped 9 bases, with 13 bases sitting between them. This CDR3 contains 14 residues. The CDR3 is CASSQAPRVGPQHF. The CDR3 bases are TGCGCCAGCAGCCAAGCCCCTCGAGTTGGGCCCCAGCATTTT.

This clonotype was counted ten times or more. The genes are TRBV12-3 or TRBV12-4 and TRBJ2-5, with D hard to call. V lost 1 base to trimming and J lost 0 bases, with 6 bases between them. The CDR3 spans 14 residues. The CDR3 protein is CASSLEPYQETQYF. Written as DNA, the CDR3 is TGTGCCAGCAGTTTAGAACCGTACCAAGAGACCCAGTACTTC.

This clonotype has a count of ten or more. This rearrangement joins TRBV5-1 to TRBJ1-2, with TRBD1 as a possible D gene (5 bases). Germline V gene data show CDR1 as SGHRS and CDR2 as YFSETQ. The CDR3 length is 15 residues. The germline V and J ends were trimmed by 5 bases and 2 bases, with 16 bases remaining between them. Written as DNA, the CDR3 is TGCGCCAGCAGGCAGGGAGGACGGGAGAACTATGGCTACACCTTC. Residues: CASRQGGRENYGYTF.

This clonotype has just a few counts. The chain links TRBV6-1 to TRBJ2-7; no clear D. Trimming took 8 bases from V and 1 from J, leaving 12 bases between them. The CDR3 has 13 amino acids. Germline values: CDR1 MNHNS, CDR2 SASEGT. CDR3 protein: CASSPAASYEQYF. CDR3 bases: TGTGCCAGCTCGCCGGCGGCGTCCTACGAGCAGTACTTC.

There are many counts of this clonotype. The CDR3 spells CSARDGRANYGYTF. CDR3 nucleotides: TGCAGTGCTAGAGATGGCAGGGCCAACTATGGCTACACCTTC. This chain connects TRBV20-1 to TRBJ1-2, with D maybe TRBD1 (5 bases). The CDR3 totals 14 residues. Per germline, CDR1 DFQATT and CDR2 SNEGSKA (reference sequence). V dropped 0 bases and J dropped 2 bases, with 10 bases sitting between them.

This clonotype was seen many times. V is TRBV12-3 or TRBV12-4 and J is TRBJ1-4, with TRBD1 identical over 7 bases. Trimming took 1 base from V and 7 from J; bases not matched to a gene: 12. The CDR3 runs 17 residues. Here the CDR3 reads CASSLGQGVGGSEKLFF. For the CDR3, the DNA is TGTGCCAGCAGTTTAGGGCAGGGGGTCGGCGGGTCTGAAAAACTGTTTTTT.

In nucleotides, the CDR3 is TGTGCCAGCAAGTCGGGACAGGGGGAGAACACTGAAGCTTTCTTT. This translates into CASKSGQGENTEAFF. J is TRBJ1-1 and V is TRBV7-9; 11 bases are a match to TRBD1. With V trimmed by 7 bases and J by 1 base, 5 bases remained unmatched. Germline CDR1 and CDR2: SEHNR and FQNEAQ (reference sequence). There are 15 residues in the CDR3.

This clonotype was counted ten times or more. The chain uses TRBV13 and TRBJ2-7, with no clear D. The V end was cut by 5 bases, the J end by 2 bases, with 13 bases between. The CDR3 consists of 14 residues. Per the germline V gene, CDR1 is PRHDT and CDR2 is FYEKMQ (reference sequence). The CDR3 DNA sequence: TGTGCCAGCAGCCCCCGGACGGGCCCCTACGAGCAGTACTTC. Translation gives CASSPRTGPYEQYF.

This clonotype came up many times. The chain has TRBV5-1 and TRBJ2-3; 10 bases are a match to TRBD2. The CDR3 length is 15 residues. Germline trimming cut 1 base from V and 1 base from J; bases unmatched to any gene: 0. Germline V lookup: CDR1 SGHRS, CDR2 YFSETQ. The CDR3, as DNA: TGCGCCAGCAGCTTGCTAGCGGGGGGCACAGATACGCAGTATTTT. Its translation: CASSLLAGGTDTQYF.

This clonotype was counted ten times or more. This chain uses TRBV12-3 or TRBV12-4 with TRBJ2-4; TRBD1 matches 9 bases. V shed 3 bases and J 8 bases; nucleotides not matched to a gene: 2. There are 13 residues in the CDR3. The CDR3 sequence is CASSLGQGDIQYF. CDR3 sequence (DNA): TGTGCCAGCAGTTTGGGACAGGGTGACATTCAGTACTTC.

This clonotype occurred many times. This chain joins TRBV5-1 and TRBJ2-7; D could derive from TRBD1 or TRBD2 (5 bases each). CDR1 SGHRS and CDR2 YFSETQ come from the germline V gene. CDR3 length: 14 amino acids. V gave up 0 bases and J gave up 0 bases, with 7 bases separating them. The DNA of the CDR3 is TGCGCCAGCAGCTTGGACGGGGCCTCCTACGAGCAGTACTTC. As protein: CASSLDGASYEQYF.

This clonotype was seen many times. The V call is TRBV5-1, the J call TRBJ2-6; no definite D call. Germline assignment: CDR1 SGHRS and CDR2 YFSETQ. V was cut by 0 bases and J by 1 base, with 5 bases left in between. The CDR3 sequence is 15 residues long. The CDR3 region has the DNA TGCGCCAGCAGCTTGGAAGGGTCTGGGGCCAACGTCCTGACTTTC. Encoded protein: CASSLEGSGANVLTF. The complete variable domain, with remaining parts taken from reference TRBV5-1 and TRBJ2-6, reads KAGVTQTPRYLIKTRGQQVTLSCSPISGHRSVSWYQQTPGQGLQFLFEYFSETQRNKGNFPGRFSGRQFSNSRSEMNVSTLELGDSALYLCASSLEGSGANVLTFGAGSRLTVL.

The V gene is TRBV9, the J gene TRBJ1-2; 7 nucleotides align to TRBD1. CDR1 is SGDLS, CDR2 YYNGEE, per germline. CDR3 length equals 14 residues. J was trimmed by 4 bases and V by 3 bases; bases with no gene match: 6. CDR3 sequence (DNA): TGTGCCAGCAGCGGTCGGACAGGCCCCTATGGCTACACCTTC. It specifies CASSGRTGPYGYTF.

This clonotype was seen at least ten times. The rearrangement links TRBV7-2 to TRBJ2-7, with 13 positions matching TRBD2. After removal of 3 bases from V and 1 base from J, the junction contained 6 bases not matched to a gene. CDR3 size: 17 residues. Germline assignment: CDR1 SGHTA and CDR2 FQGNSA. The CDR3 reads CASSFSGLAGRSYEQYF. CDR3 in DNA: TGTGCCAGCAGCTTCTCGGGACTAGCGGGGAGATCCTACGAGCAGTACTTC. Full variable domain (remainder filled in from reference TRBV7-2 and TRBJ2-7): GAGVSQSPSNKVTEKGKDVELRCDPISGHTALYWYRQSLGQGLEFLIYFQGNSAPDKSGLPSDRFSAERTGGSVSTLTIQRTQQEDSAVYLCASSFSGLAGRSYEQYFGPGTRLTVT.

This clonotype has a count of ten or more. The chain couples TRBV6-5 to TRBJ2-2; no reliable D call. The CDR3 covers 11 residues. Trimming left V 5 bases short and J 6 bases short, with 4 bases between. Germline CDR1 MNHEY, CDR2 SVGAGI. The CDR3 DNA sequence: TGTGCCAGCAGTGGCGCCGGGGAGCTGTTTTTT. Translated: CASSGAGELFF.

CDR3 sequence: CASSQGDRGRFRPQHF. CDR3 sequence (DNA): TGTGCCAGCAGCCAAGGGGACAGGGGGCGATTTCGGCCCCAGCATTTT. J is TRBJ1-5 and V is TRBV7-9, with 12 positions matching TRBD1. CDR3 length: 16 amino acids. CDR1 is SEHNR and CDR2 is FQNEAQ in the germline V gene (reference sequence). V shed 5 bases and J 9 bases; nucleotides not matched to a gene: 11.